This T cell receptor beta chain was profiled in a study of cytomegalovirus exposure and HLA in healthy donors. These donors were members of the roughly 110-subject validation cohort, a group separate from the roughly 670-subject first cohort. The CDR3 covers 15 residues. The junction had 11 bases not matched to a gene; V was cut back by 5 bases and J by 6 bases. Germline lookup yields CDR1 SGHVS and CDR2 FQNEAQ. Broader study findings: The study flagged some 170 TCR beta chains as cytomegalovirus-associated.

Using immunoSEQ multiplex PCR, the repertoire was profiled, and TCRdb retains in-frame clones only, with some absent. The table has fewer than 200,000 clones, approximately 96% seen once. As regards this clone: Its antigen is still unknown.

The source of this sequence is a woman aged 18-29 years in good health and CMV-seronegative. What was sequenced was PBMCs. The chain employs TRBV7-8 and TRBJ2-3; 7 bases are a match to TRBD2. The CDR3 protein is CASSRQSGGYDTQYF. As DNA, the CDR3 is TGTGCCAGCAGCCGTCAATCGGGGGGTTATGATACGCAGTATTTT.